The 32 T cell receptor beta chains in this list originate from one sample, sequenced in a study of shared clonotypes between healthy human individuals. The table came from immunoSEQ multiplex PCR; TCRdb's copy has only in-frame clones and leaves some out. The top ten clones hold 1.5% to 2% of a sample with approximately 2,000,000 clones, around 95% of them seen once. CD45RO-negative, CCR7-positively selected cells formed the naive CD8 fraction, excluding terminally differentiated effector memory CD45RA+ cells. Specimen: naive CD8+ T cells from PBMCs. The source of these receptors is a man younger than 30 in good health. Some clones in this sample may be carry-over from other donors' samples.

The J gene is TRBJ2-2, the V gene TRBV5-6; no clear D gene. With 0 bases removed from V and 8 bases from J, the gap between germline ends came to 8 bases. CDR1 and CDR2 from the germline V gene are SGHDT and YYEEEE. The CDR3 length is 13 residues. CDR3 region: CASSLGSIGELFF. The CDR3 coding sequence is TGTGCCAGCAGCTTGGGGTCGATTGGGGAGCTGTTTTTT.

The rearrangement joins TRBV7-9 to TRBJ2-5; no reliable D call. Germline V gene data show CDR1 as SEHNR and CDR2 as FQNEAQ (reference sequence). The CDR3 consists of 12 residues. Trimming cost V 1 base and J 8 bases, with 8 bases left between them. CDR3 coding DNA: TGTGCCAGCAGCTTAGAAGACGCAACCCAGTACTTC. It yields the protein CASSLEDATQYF.

The table lists this clone with a count of one. The sample has other DNA sequences that encode this CDR3 too. This chain links TRBV9 with TRBJ1-1, with 8 bases fitting TRBD1. From germline, CDR1 is SGDLS and CDR2 YYNGEE. J gave up 5 bases and V 0 bases, and 0 bases lay outside the gene matches. This CDR3 region has 13 residues. The CDR3 sequence is CASSVGQGTEAFF. As DNA, the CDR3 is TGTGCCAGCAGCGTAGGACAGGGGACTGAAGCTTTCTTT.

The chain's CDR3 is CASREGTSGSYEQFF. The CDR3 DNA follows: TGTGCCAGCAGAGAGGGGACTAGCGGGAGCTATGAGCAGTTCTTC. The rearrangement joins TRBV27 to TRBJ2-1; 14 nucleotides match TRBD2. The CDR3 contains 15 residues. Looked up from germline, CDR1 is MNHEY and CDR2 is SMNVEV (reference sequence). The J segment lost 8 bases and the V segment lost 6 bases, leaving 6 bases of the junction unmatched.

J is TRBJ2-7 and V is TRBV5-1; D is perhaps TRBD1 or TRBD2 (5 bases each). V was pared by 0 bases and J by 0 bases, with 19 bases between. CDR1 SGHRS and CDR2 YFSETQ come from the germline V gene. The CDR3 is made up of 18 amino acids. The CDR3 DNA sequence: TGCGCCAGCAGCTTGGGGCCATACGGGGCGCCGAGCTCCTACGAGCAGTACTTC. As protein: CASSLGPYGAPSSYEQYF.

CDR3 sequence (DNA): TGTGCCAGCACCCCGGGACGGACGAACACTGAAGCTTTCTTT. Translation gives CASTPGRTNTEAFF. The chain couples TRBV25-1 to TRBJ1-1; possibly TRBD1 for D (5 bases). The germline CDR1 and CDR2 sequences are MGHDK and SYGVNS. The CDR3 loop spans 14 amino acids. Trimming took off 7 bases at V and 1 base at J, with 13 bases between the two ends.

Notes on this clone: Other DNA sequences in this specimen translate into the identical CDR3. The genes are TRBV11-2 and TRBJ2-7, with D unresolved. This CDR3 spans 13 amino acids. Trimming left V 1 base short and J 4 bases short, with 8 bases between. Germline V gives CDR1 SGHAT, CDR2 FQNNGV. The CDR3 protein is CASSLGHLYEQYF. The CDR3 nucleotides read TGTGCCAGCAGCTTAGGGCACCTTTACGAGCAGTACTTC.

V and J are TRBV28 and TRBJ2-7, with a weak D call TRBD2 (6 bases). Germline CDR1 is MDHEN and CDR2 is SYDVKM. V dropped 2 bases and J dropped 4 bases, with 12 bases sitting between them. This CDR3 comprises 14 residues. The CDR3 spells CASSLRGGMYEQYF. DNA of the CDR3: TGTGCCAGCAGTTTACGAGGAGGGATGTACGAGCAGTACTTC.

The chain has TRBV4-2 and TRBJ2-1; 16 bases map to TRBD2. This CDR3 has 19 residues. V shed 4 bases, J shed 4 bases, and the junction held 10 bases outside the gene matches. CDR1 and CDR2 from the germline V gene are LGHNA and YNFKEQ. The CDR3 reads CASSPPGTSGRALYNEQFF. The CDR3 DNA reads TGTGCCAGCAGCCCGCCCGGGACTAGCGGGAGGGCCTTGTACAATGAGCAGTTCTTC.

This chain links TRBV6-5 with TRBJ1-1; 7 nucleotides line up with TRBD1. This CDR3 has 16 amino acids. CDR1 MNHEY and CDR2 SVGAGI come from the germline V gene. The ends lost 0 bases at V and 2 bases at J; junction bases unmatched: 6. CDR3: CASSYSSGTVNTEAFF. As DNA, the CDR3 is TGTGCCAGCAGTTACTCGTCAGGGACAGTTAACACTGAAGCTTTCTTT.

This chain connects TRBV28 to TRBJ2-3; possibly TRBD1 or TRBD2 for D (5 bases each). Between the trimmed V and J ends, which lost 4 bases and 0 bases, there was a span of 17 bases. The CDR3 is 17 residues long. Germline V gene sequence: CDR1 MDHEN, CDR2 SYDVKM. The CDR3 here is CASSSLGEFPSTDTQYF. The CDR3 DNA reads TGTGCCAGCAGTTCCCTAGGGGAGTTCCCTAGCACAGATACGCAGTATTTT.

The J gene is TRBJ2-7, the V gene TRBV29-1; 7 positions agree with TRBD2. The trim removed 6 bases at V and 2 bases at J, leaving 13 bases unmatched. This CDR3 region has 15 residues. Germline assignment: CDR1 SQVTM and CDR2 ANQGSEA. CDR3 in DNA: TGCAGCGTGAGAGGGACTAAGCTGGGCGCCTACGAGCAGTACTTC. Encoded protein: CSVRGTKLGAYEQYF.

The chain recombines TRBV7-9 with TRBJ2-1; 11 nucleotides align to TRBD2. CDR3 length: 17 amino acids. Germline CDR1 is SEHNR and CDR2 is FQNEAQ (reference sequence). V lost 5 bases, J lost 4 bases, and 10 bases stayed unmatched. Here the CDR3 reads CASSPRQTSGSYNEQFF. The CDR3 bases are TGTGCCAGCAGCCCCCGACAAACTAGCGGGAGTTACAATGAGCAGTTCTTC.

The chain links TRBV4-3 to TRBJ2-3, with D perhaps TRBD2 (5 bases). The CDR3 is made up of 17 amino acids. V lost 0 bases to trimming and J lost 6 bases, with 19 bases between them. The germline V gene has CDR1 LGHNA and CDR2 YSLEER. The CDR3 coding sequence is TGCGCCAGCAGCCAAGATCGGATAAGGACCCCGGGGGATACGCAGTATTTT. It yields the protein CASSQDRIRTPGDTQYF.

The chain joins TRBV10-3 to TRBJ2-2; D is uncertain. The CDR3 loop spans 16 amino acids. Trimming pared 3 bases from V and 2 bases from J, leaving 13 bases between. Looked up from germline, CDR1 is ENHRY and CDR2 is SYGVKD. Here the CDR3 reads CAISDKNERNTGELFF. CDR3 bases: TGTGCCATCAGTGATAAGAACGAACGTAACACCGGGGAGCTGTTTTTT.

The chain recombines TRBV2 with TRBJ2-3; the match to TRBD2 covers 10 bases. The CDR3 has 16 residues. Germline lookup yields CDR1 SNHLY and CDR2 FYNNEI. The trim removed 4 bases at V and 3 bases at J, leaving 7 bases unmatched. Here the CDR3 DNA reads TGTGCCAGCAGTGGTCTAGCGGGAGTATGGACAGATACGCAGTATTTT. Amino acid sequence: CASSGLAGVWTDTQYF. The full variable domain, with the rest looked up from reference TRBV2 and TRBJ2-3, is EPEVTQTPSHQVTQMGQEVILRCVPISNHLYFYWYRQILGQKVEFLVSFYNNEISEKSEIFDDQFSVERPDGSNFTLKIRSTKLEDSAMYFCASSGLAGVWTDTQYFGPGTRLTVL.

V gene TRBV5-4 combines with J gene TRBJ2-1, with TRBD1 matching 8 bases. V dropped 4 bases and J dropped 7; count of bases not matched to a gene: 4. Germline values: CDR1 SGHNT, CDR2 YYREEE (reference sequence). This CDR3 contains 13 residues. In DNA, the CDR3 is TGTGCCAGCAGCCCCAGGGGGCTAAATGAGCAGTTCTTC. It specifies CASSPRGLNEQFF.

J is TRBJ2-5 and V is TRBV28; D possibly corresponds to TRBD1 (6 bases). V was trimmed by 6 bases and J by 4 bases, leaving 15 bases between them. Germline V gives CDR1 MDHEN, CDR2 SYDVKM. This CDR3 has 14 amino acids. CDR3 sequence reads: CASRDLQGSETQYF. In DNA, the CDR3 is TGTGCCAGCAGGGACTTGCAGGGGTCAGAGACCCAGTACTTC.

V and J are TRBV5-6 and TRBJ2-7, with 12 bases fitting TRBD1. Germline lookup yields CDR1 SGHDT and CDR2 YYEEEE. The CDR3 covers 16 residues. Trimming at V came to 4 bases and at J to 6 bases, leaving 11 bases not matched to a gene. The DNA for the CDR3 is TGTGCCAGCAGCCCTGAACGGGACAGGGGGCTTCGCGAGCAGTACTTC. This codes for CASSPERDRGLREQYF.

CDR3 coding DNA: TGTGCCAGCAAGGGTGCAGGGGCCTACGAGCAGTACTTC. Amino acid sequence: CASKGAGAYEQYF. The chain combines TRBV27 with TRBJ2-7, with D tentatively TRBD1 (6 bases). Trimming took 7 bases from V and 2 from J, leaving 12 bases between them. In germline, CDR1 is MNHEY, CDR2 SMNVEV (reference sequence). This CDR3 has 13 residues.

The V call is TRBV27, the J call TRBJ1-6; D unresolved. The CDR3 is 11 amino acids. Germline V gene sequence: CDR1 MNHEY, CDR2 SMNVEV (reference sequence). Deletions cut 8 bases from V and 10 bases from J, with 9 bases between. The CDR3 loop reads CASGTGSPLHF. CDR3 bases: TGTGCCAGCGGTACCGGGTCACCCCTCCACTTT.

The V call is TRBV7-8, the J call TRBJ2-7; possibly TRBD1 or TRBD2 for D (5 bases each). The V and J ends lost 0 bases and 6 bases respectively, with 12 bases between them. Germline CDR1 is SGHVS and CDR2 is FQNEAQ. The CDR3 is made up of 14 amino acids. CDR3 coding DNA: TGTGCCAGCAGCTTAGCTGCAGGGAGTGGCGAGCAGTACTTC. This sequence encodes CASSLAAGSGEQYF.

This chain joins TRBV5-6 and TRBJ1-2, with a possible D match to TRBD1 (5 bases). V lost 0 bases and J lost 2, with 8 bases in between. Germline V gene sequence: CDR1 SGHDT, CDR2 YYEEEE. The CDR3 is 14 residues long. CDR3 DNA: TGTGCCAGCAGCTTGGGGACAAACAACTATGGCTACACCTTC. It codes for CASSLGTNNYGYTF.

This clone was counted once. The chain has TRBV27 and TRBJ1-2; the match to TRBD1 covers 8 bases. J gave up 7 bases and V 3 bases, and 7 bases lay outside the gene matches. Per germline, CDR1 MNHEY and CDR2 SMNVEV (reference sequence). The CDR3 loop spans 14 amino acids. The CDR3 DNA reads TGTGCCAGCAGTTTCCGGGACAGGCGGGGTGGCTACACCTTC. Amino acid sequence: CASSFRDRRGGYTF.

This chain connects TRBV5-6 to TRBJ2-7, with 7 nucleotides matching TRBD2. In germline, CDR1 is SGHDT, CDR2 YYEEEE. The trim removed 2 bases at V and 3 bases at J, leaving 17 bases unmatched. This CDR3 comprises 18 residues. CDR3 sequence reads: CASSFGSPPRGSIYEQYF. Here the CDR3 DNA reads TGTGCCAGCAGCTTTGGTTCCCCCCCCCGCGGGAGTATCTACGAGCAGTACTTC.

The V and J genes are TRBV7-9 and TRBJ2-5, with TRBD2 matching over 7 bases. This CDR3 contains 14 residues. Germline V lookup: CDR1 SEHNR, CDR2 FQNEAQ (reference sequence). After removal of 7 bases from V and 4 bases from J, the junction contained 9 bases not matched to a gene. The CDR3 nucleotides are TGTGCCAGCACCTTTCCGGGGAGGGGAGAGACCCAGTACTTC. This encodes CASTFPGRGETQYF.

The CDR3 region is CAISEPTGVSGGMNTEAFF. The DNA for the CDR3 is TGTGCCATCAGTGAGCCGACAGGGGTCTCAGGAGGGATGAACACTGAAGCTTTCTTT. The rearrangement links TRBV10-3 to TRBJ1-1; 8 bases are shared with TRBD1. Per germline, CDR1 ENHRY and CDR2 SYGVKD. V shed 2 bases and J 0 bases; nucleotides not matched to a gene: 14. CDR3 length equals 19 residues.

Here the CDR3 DNA reads TGTGCCAGCAGTGAACTCGGACTAGCGGGAGGGCCGCCCTACAATGAGCAGTTCTTC. It specifies CASSELGLAGGPPYNEQFF. V gene TRBV6-1 combines with J gene TRBJ2-1; 15 positions agree with TRBD2. CDR1 is MNHNS, CDR2 SASEGT, per germline. The CDR3 has 19 amino acids. J was trimmed by 2 bases and V by 2 bases; bases with no gene match: 7.

This chain joins TRBV27 and TRBJ1-1; TRBD1 matches at 8 bases. The CDR3 extends over 13 amino acids. Germline trimming cut 4 bases from V and 8 bases from J; bases unmatched to any gene: 6. CDR1 is MNHEY, CDR2 SMNVEV, per germline (reference sequence). CDR3 nucleotides: TGTGCCAGCAGTTCGAGGACAGGGCGGGAAGCTTTCTTT. It yields the protein CASSSRTGREAFF.

The chain carries TRBV7-8 and TRBJ2-3; 12 nucleotides match TRBD2. Trimming cost V 4 bases and J 5 bases; bases outside gene matches: 7. Germline CDR1 and CDR2: SGHVS and FQNEAQ. This CDR3 region has 16 residues. CDR3: CASSSRLAGALDTQYF. As DNA, the CDR3 is TGTGCCAGCAGCTCCCGACTAGCGGGAGCGTTAGATACGCAGTATTTT. The full variable domain, with the rest looked up from reference TRBV7-8 and TRBJ2-3, is GAGVSQSPRYKVAKRGQDVALRCDPISGHVSLFWYQQALGQGPEFLTYFQNEAQLDKSGLPSDRFFAERPEGSVSTLKIQRTQQEDSAVYLCASSSRLAGALDTQYFGPGTRLTVL.

Comment on this clone: This sample also contains other DNA sequences that code for the same CDR3. The chain joins TRBV27 to TRBJ2-1; TRBD2 aligns across 7 bases. The CDR3 length is 14 residues. After removal of 4 bases from V and 0 bases from J, the junction contained 0 bases not matched to a gene. CDR1 and CDR2 from the germline V gene are MNHEY and SMNVEV (reference sequence). CDR3 residues: CASSSGGSYNEQFF. The CDR3 DNA is TGTGCCAGCAGTTCGGGGGGCTCCTACAATGAGCAGTTCTTC.

This sequence joins TRBV28 and TRBJ1-5; D gene ambiguous. Germline CDR1 MDHEN, CDR2 SYDVKM. The V end lost 2 bases, the J end lost 6 bases, and 8 bases lay between the germline ends. The CDR3 sequence is 13 residues long. This CDR3 reads CASSLPGPQPQHF. The CDR3 nucleotides are TGTGCCAGCAGTTTACCAGGTCCTCAGCCCCAGCATTTT.